This record covers a single T cell receptor beta chain. Enrolled during active infection, Seattle patients were then followed longitudinally. Authors' analysis steps: Amplification from reference gene primers served as the basis for estimated nucleated cell counts. This table comes from immunoSEQ multiplex PCR, and its TCRdb copy is limited to in-frame clones, with some not included. V, J and clone size reflect that table, while D and trimming were determined from the DNA. The sample holds about 200,000 clones, approximately 85% seen once. The CDR3 consists of 17 residues. The V and J ends lost 5 bases and 6 bases, in that order; junction bases with no gene match: 10. Germline-derived CDR1 and CDR2 are MNHNY and SVGAGI (reference sequence). The sample belongs to a study of blood T cell repertoires in COVID-19. Study-level information: Samples taken during acute and convalescent COVID-19 were collected in the United States, Italy and Spain. T cells, B-cell-depleted T cells, or PBMCs provided the cDNA or gDNA that served as material.

The sequenced sample was peripheral blood. The TCR was taken from a woman between 70 and 85 years old with COVID-19, enrolled during active disease. V usage is TRBV6-6 and J usage is TRBJ2-1; TRBD2 aligns across 13 bases. The CDR3 DNA reads as TGTGCCAGCAGTCCAATCGGGACTAGCGGGATTTTCAATGAGCAGTTCTTC. Its protein is CASSPIGTSGIFNEQFF.